What follows are 25 T cell receptor beta chains derived from one specimen sequenced in a study of shared clonotypes between healthy human individuals. Clones were read by immunoSEQ multiplex PCR, and TCRdb kept only the in-frame ones, dropping some. The table records a few million clones, just over 90% of them present only once. Sequenced input: naive CD4+ T cells sorted from blood. Sample subset: CD45RA+ positively selected. The receptors originated from a man younger than 35 in good health.

The chain combines TRBV6-6 with TRBJ1-5; D is unclear. The CDR3 spans 13 residues. Trimming shortened V by 8 bases and J by 3 bases, and 11 bases separated the two germline ends. Germline-derived CDR1 and CDR2 are MNHNY and SVGAGI (reference sequence). Here the CDR3 reads CASEARYNQPQHF. The CDR3 coding sequence is TGTGCCAGCGAGGCCAGATACAATCAGCCCCAGCATTTT.

The V and J genes are TRBV10-3 and TRBJ2-7; D perhaps matches TRBD1 (5 bases). Germline CDR1 and CDR2: ENHRY and SYGVKD. CDR3 length: 14 residues. Trimming pared 0 bases from V and 0 bases from J, leaving 6 bases between. CDR3 sequence: CAISESGHSYEQYF. Written as DNA, the CDR3 is TGTGCCATCAGTGAGTCTGGACACTCCTACGAGCAGTACTTC.

J is TRBJ2-1 and V is TRBV7-9, with 9 nucleotides matching TRBD1. Germline lookup yields CDR1 SEHNR and CDR2 FQNEAQ (reference sequence). The CDR3 contains 16 residues. Germline trimming cut 1 base from V and 4 bases from J; bases unmatched to any gene: 5. Here the CDR3 reads CASSLGGQGMYNEQFF. The CDR3 bases are TGTGCCAGCAGCTTAGGGGGACAGGGAATGTACAATGAGCAGTTCTTC.

This chain connects TRBV10-1 to TRBJ2-7, with D perhaps matching TRBD1 (6 bases). Germline V gene sequence: CDR1 WNHNN, CDR2 SYGVQD (reference sequence). V lost 10 bases and J 3 bases, leaving 22 bases between the germline ends. CDR3 length equals 15 residues. The CDR3 here is CATSGGSAGDYEQYF. The CDR3, as DNA: TGCGCCACCTCTGGTGGCTCGGCAGGGGACTACGAGCAGTACTTC.

The V and J genes are TRBV4-1 and TRBJ1-6; D might be TRBD1 (5 bases). The CDR3 length is 15 residues. V was shortened by 0 bases and J by 9 bases, with 12 bases between the two germline ends. Germline V CDR1 and CDR2: MGHRA, YSYEKL. CDR3 nucleotides: TGCGCCAGCAGCCAAGAGATAGGGGCACGTTCACCCCTCCACTTT. As protein: CASSQEIGARSPLHF.

The rearrangement uses TRBV11-2 and TRBJ1-1; D may be TRBD1 (5 bases). The CDR3 runs to 14 residues. Trimming removed 5 bases at V and 5 bases at J, with 15 bases between. CDR1 is SGHAT and CDR2 is FQNNGV in the germline V gene. The CDR3 spells CASSPRGGETEAFF. DNA of the CDR3: TGTGCCAGCAGCCCCCGGGGGGGAGAGACTGAAGCTTTCTTT.

On this clone: In the same sample, other DNA sequences code for this CDR3. The chain employs TRBV5-6 and TRBJ2-7; no clear D gene. V was cut by 0 bases and J by 0 bases, with 7 bases left in between. The germline V gene has CDR1 SGHDT and CDR2 YYEEEE. The CDR3 extends over 14 amino acids. CDR3 nucleotides: TGTGCCAGCAGCTTGGTCGCGAGCTCCTACGAGCAGTACTTC. Its translation: CASSLVASSYEQYF.

To note about this clone: The sample holds other DNA sequences that translate to the same CDR3. This chain joins TRBV7-9 and TRBJ2-7; D not resolved. Trimming took off 4 bases at V and 3 bases at J, with 4 bases between the two ends. The CDR3 is 11 residues long. The germline gives CDR1 SEHNR, CDR2 FQNEAQ (reference sequence). CDR3 loop: CASSSVYEQYF. CDR3 DNA: TGTGCCAGCAGCTCTGTCTACGAGCAGTACTTC. Full variable domain (rest looked up from reference TRBV7-9 and TRBJ2-7): DTGVSQNPRHKITKRGQNVTFRCDPISEHNRLYWYRQTLGQGPEFLTYFQNEAQLEKSRLLSDRFSAERPKGSFSTLEIQRTEQGDSAMYLCASSSVYEQYFGPGTRLTVT.

J is TRBJ1-4 and V is TRBV28, with D tentatively TRBD1 (5 bases). CDR3 size: 14 residues. Trimming took off 6 bases at V and 8 bases at J, with 16 bases between the two ends. CDR1 is MDHEN and CDR2 is SYDVKM in the germline V gene. The CDR3 nucleotides read TGTGCCAGCAGCGATGGGACGGAGAAAGAAAAACTGTTTTTT. This gives the protein CASSDGTEKEKLFF.

The genes are TRBV6-5 and TRBJ2-7; D tentatively fits TRBD1 or TRBD2 (5 bases each). The CDR3 contains 15 residues. CDR1 and CDR2 (germline): MNHEY, SVGAGI. The V gene lost 2 bases and the J gene lost 4 bases, with 15 bases spanning the gap. CDR3 bases: TGTGCCAGCAGTTACGACAACACGGGGCGATACGAGCAGTACTTC. Translation: CASSYDNTGRYEQYF.

The genes are TRBV19 and TRBJ2-3; 13 bases fit TRBD2. There are 17 residues in the CDR3. Germline V gives CDR1 LNHDA, CDR2 SQIVND (reference sequence). V was clipped by 1 base and J by 6 bases; unmatched bases: 7. The CDR3: CASSIGLAGGLRDTQYF. The CDR3 nucleotides read TGTGCCAGTAGTATAGGACTAGCGGGAGGTCTTCGGGATACGCAGTATTTT.

DNA for the CDR3: TGTGCCAGTGGCAGGGTTTACGAGCAGTACTTC. Amino acid sequence: CASGRVYEQYF. This chain uses TRBV6-5 with TRBJ2-7; a possible D gene is TRBD1 (5 bases). From germline, CDR1 is MNHEY and CDR2 SVGAGI. Trimming took 9 bases from V and 4 from J, leaving 10 bases between them. The CDR3 spans 11 residues.

This chain links TRBV7-2 with TRBJ2-4; no definite D call. V was trimmed by 1 base and J by 8 bases, leaving 9 bases between them. The CDR3 sequence is 13 residues long. Germline loops: CDR1 SGHTA, CDR2 FQGNSA. The CDR3 region has the DNA TGTGCCAGCAGCTTAGGGTTGGTGGACATTCAGTACTTC. Amino acids: CASSLGLVDIQYF.

The chain couples TRBV12-5 to TRBJ2-1; 12 bases align to TRBD1. The CDR3 is made up of 16 amino acids. J gave up 8 bases and V 0 bases, and 5 bases lay outside the gene matches. Looked up from germline, CDR1 is LGHNT and CDR2 is FRNRAP. CDR3 coding DNA: TGTGCTAGTGGTTTGGTACTAGGGACAGGGGGCTATGAGCAGTTCTTC. Translation: CASGLVLGTGGYEQFF.

This clone came up once. The rearrangement uses TRBV2 and TRBJ1-5; D perhaps matches TRBD1 (5 bases). V lost 6 bases, J lost 1 base, and 19 bases lay in between. Per germline, CDR1 SNHLY and CDR2 FYNNEI. The CDR3 consists of 17 residues. CDR3 nucleotide sequence: TGTGCCAGCAGGAGCGAGGGGCCCCACTTGAGCAATCAGCCCCAGCATTTT. Translation gives CASRSEGPHLSNQPQHF.

The CDR3 nucleotides read TGTGCCAGCAGCTCCGTTACAGGGGGCCCCTACGAGCAGTACTTC. As protein: CASSSVTGGPYEQYF. The chain uses TRBV13 and TRBJ2-7; 9 nucleotides match TRBD1. The CDR3 is 15 residues long. J was trimmed by 2 bases and V by 4 bases; bases with no gene match: 6. In germline, CDR1 is PRHDT, CDR2 FYEKMQ (reference sequence).

The gene calls are TRBV30 and TRBJ1-6, with D unclear. The V gene lost 4 bases and the J gene lost 8 bases, with 24 bases spanning the gap. Germline V CDR1 and CDR2: GTSNPN, SVGIG (reference sequence). This CDR3 is 17 amino acids long. CDR3 bases: TGTGCCTGGACAGAGCAGGAGGGAGTTTCCTCCTATTCACCCCTCCACTTT. Its protein product is CAWTEQEGVSSYSPLHF.

The V and J genes are TRBV25-1 and TRBJ2-1, with 8 nucleotides matching TRBD2. Germline V gives CDR1 MGHDK, CDR2 SYGVNS. With V trimmed by 3 bases and J by 16 bases, 14 bases remained unmatched. The CDR3 runs 14 residues. For the CDR3, the DNA is TGTGCCAGCAGTGATCCCCGTAGGGACGGGAGGGCCTTCTTC. Translating it yields CASSDPRRDGRAFF.

The chain uses TRBV7-2 and TRBJ2-7, with no clear D. The length of the CDR3 is 12 residues. V lost 4 bases to trimming and J lost 4 bases, with 8 bases between them. Germline loops: CDR1 SGHTA, CDR2 FQGNSA. CDR3 loop: CASSSISYEQYF. CDR3 nucleotide sequence: TGTGCCAGCAGCTCAATAAGTTACGAGCAGTACTTC.

This clone was seen just once. J is TRBJ2-7 and V is TRBV6-1, with D possibly matching TRBD2 (5 bases). Looked up from germline, CDR1 is MNHNS and CDR2 is SASEGT. V was clipped by 4 bases and J by 3 bases, with 16 bases between them. The CDR3 has 15 residues. CDR3 residues: CASSASELDHYEQYF. The CDR3 DNA reads as TGTGCCAGCAGTGCGTCAGAACTAGATCACTACGAGCAGTACTTC.

V usage is TRBV6-6 and J usage is TRBJ2-2; possible D gene TRBD2, 5 bases. Germline V gene lookup returns CDR1 MNHNY and CDR2 SVGAGI (reference sequence). Deletions cut 2 bases from V and 4 bases from J, with 8 bases between. CDR3 length: 14 residues. The CDR3 DNA reads TGTGCCAGCAGTTACGAGGGTAGCACCGGGGAGCTGTTTTTT. Translation gives CASSYEGSTGELFF.

V and J are TRBV9 and TRBJ1-2, with D tentatively TRBD1 (6 bases). CDR1 and CDR2 (germline): SGDLS, YYNGEE. The ends were cut back, 3 bases at V and 8 bases at J, with 14 bases in the middle. The CDR3 has 13 amino acids. The CDR3 nucleotides read TGTGCCAGCAGCGAGTATAGGGGGGAAGGCTACACCTTC. Amino acid sequence: CASSEYRGEGYTF.

The chain carries TRBV28 and TRBJ1-2; D is unresolved. The CDR3 loop spans 13 amino acids. Trimming pared 0 bases from V and 5 bases from J, leaving 7 bases between. Germline V gene data show CDR1 as MDHEN and CDR2 as SYDVKM. CDR3 in DNA: TGTGCCAGCAGTTTATGGCAGGTGTATGGCTACACCTTC. Translated: CASSLWQVYGYTF.

This clone has only one observation. The gene calls are TRBV4-1 and TRBJ2-7, with D maybe TRBD2 (5 bases). This CDR3 has 18 residues. The V end was cut by 0 bases, the J end by 2 bases, with 20 bases between. Germline V gene lookup returns CDR1 MGHRA and CDR2 YSYEKL. The CDR3 loop reads CASSQESEREFKTYEQYF. DNA for the CDR3: TGCGCCAGCAGCCAAGAGTCGGAAAGGGAGTTTAAAACCTACGAGCAGTACTTC.

Details on this clone: Other nucleotide sequences from this sample produce the same CDR3. This sequence joins TRBV9 and TRBJ1-4; D unclear. V shed 3 bases and J shed 0 bases, with 9 bases lying between them. The CDR3 extends over 15 amino acids. Germline V lookup: CDR1 SGDLS, CDR2 YYNGEE. The CDR3 region is CASSANTATNEKLFF. CDR3 nucleotides: TGTGCCAGCAGCGCCAACACCGCAACTAATGAAAAACTGTTTTTT. The whole variable domain, remainder taken from reference TRBV9 and TRBJ1-4, is DSGVTQTPKHLITATGQRVTLRCSPRSGDLSVYWYQQSLDQGLQFLIQYYNGEERAKGNILERFSAQQFPDLHSELNLSSLELGDSALYFCASSANTATNEKLFFGSGTQLSVL.